The clone carrying this TCR beta chain was observed a handful of times. Its antigen is undetermined. This sample was taken from a study of beta chain features in type 1 diabetes. Cell sorting via CD45RO/CCR7/CD25/CD127/CD95/CD27 was performed to obtain CD4+ naive, central memory, regulatory and stem cell-like memory cells. The CDR3 consists of 14 residues. V lost 2 bases and J lost 5, with 12 bases in between. From germline, CDR1 is SGHDN and CDR2 FVKESK. General observations from the study: Shortening of TCRB CDR3s, moderate but significant, appeared in all four CD4+ subsets of Type 1 diabetes patients. Using cDNA template may skew counts toward highly expressing activated cells.

The isolated RNA, all of it, was reverse transcribed, so expressed TCRB transcripts were what got sequenced. Sequenced by immunoSEQ multiplex PCR; TCRdb stores in-frame clones only, minus some. The data hold about 340,000 clones, with about 13% observed a single time. The receptor's source is a woman aged 18-29 years with type 1 diabetes. V is TRBV14 and J is TRBJ1-1; tentative D call: TRBD1 (5 bases). The specimen was naive CD4+ T cells from blood. This CDR3 is CASSQRAGLTEAFF. CDR3 DNA: TGTGCCAGCAGCCAACGTGCAGGGCTGACTGAAGCTTTCTTT.